Presented here are 30 T cell receptor beta chains from one specimen sequenced in a study of shared clonotypes between healthy human individuals. The method was immunoSEQ multiplex PCR; TCRdb's version includes in-frame clones alone and lacks a portion of them. In the table there are about 1.1 million clones, around 78% of which are singletons. Sequencing was carried out using memory CD4+ T cells from PBMCs. Subset denoted: CD45RA-negative fraction. These receptors originate from a man aged 18 to 29 in good health. Some clones in this sample may be carry-over from other donors' samples.

The V and J genes are TRBV15 and TRBJ2-1; 7 bases align to TRBD2. CDR3 length: 16 residues. In germline, CDR1 is LNHNV, CDR2 YYDKDF (reference sequence). The junction had 6 bases not matched to a gene; V was cut back by 0 bases and J by 4 bases. CDR3 nucleotide sequence: TGTGCCACCAGCAGAGATCCGCGAGCGGGATACAATGAGCAGTTCTTC. Protein sequence: CATSRDPRAGYNEQFF.

Turning to this clone: The same CDR3 arises from other DNA sequences in this sample as well. The rearrangement uses TRBV7-2 and TRBJ1-1; D not resolved. The CDR3 extends over 13 amino acids. CDR1 is SGHTA and CDR2 is FQGNSA in the germline V gene. Trimming shortened V by 4 bases and J by 0 bases, and 6 bases separated the two germline ends. The CDR3 reads CASSWAVNTEAFF. The CDR3 nucleotides are TGTGCCAGCAGCTGGGCCGTGAACACTGAAGCTTTCTTT. Together with reference TRBV7-2 and TRBJ1-1, the CDR3 gives the full variable domain: GAGVSQSPSNKVTEKGKDVELRCDPISGHTALYWYRQSLGQGLEFLIYFQGNSAPDKSGLPSDRFSAERTGGSVSTLTIQRTQQEDSAVYLCASSWAVNTEAFFGQGTRLTVV.

The chain is built from TRBV28 and TRBJ2-5; tentatively, D is TRBD1 or TRBD2 (6 bases each). V was shortened by 2 bases and J by 4 bases, with 20 bases between the two germline ends. This CDR3 comprises 17 residues. Germline loops: CDR1 MDHEN, CDR2 SYDVKM. The CDR3 spells CASSLGVGGGATETQYF. The CDR3 nucleotides read TGTGCCAGCAGTTTAGGAGTCGGAGGGGGTGCAACAGAGACCCAGTACTTC.

The chain carries TRBV27 and TRBJ2-7, with TRBD2 matching over 10 bases. Germline-derived CDR1 and CDR2 are MNHEY and SMNVEV (reference sequence). V was pared by 6 bases and J by 4 bases, with 6 bases of the junction left unmatched. The CDR3 runs 14 residues. This CDR3 is CASSRTSGGYEQYF. CDR3 nucleotides: TGTGCCAGCAGCCGGACTAGCGGAGGGTACGAGCAGTACTTC.

This clone was seen a few times. The chain links TRBV5-1 to TRBJ2-4, with D possibly being TRBD2 (5 bases). Trimming cost V 6 bases and J 6 bases, with 16 bases left between them. Germline assignment: CDR1 SGHRS and CDR2 YFSETQ. This CDR3 contains 14 residues. CDR3 residues: CASTLWESTNIQYF. In DNA form, the CDR3 reads TGCGCCAGCACCCTCTGGGAGAGCACAAACATTCAGTACTTC.

The chain joins TRBV29-1 to TRBJ2-3, with no clear D. The CDR3 runs to 13 residues. Per germline, CDR1 SQVTM and CDR2 ANQGSEA. The V and J ends lost 6 bases and 0 bases respectively, with 10 bases between them. CDR3 DNA sequence: TGCAGCGTCGCCCCGGACAGCACAGATACGCAGTATTTT. This codes for CSVAPDSTDTQYF.

The rearrangement uses TRBV19 and TRBJ1-1; D call uncertain. V was clipped by 5 bases and J by 5 bases, with 12 bases between them. Germline CDR1 LNHDA, CDR2 SQIVND (reference sequence). The CDR3 spans 13 residues. The CDR3 is CASSPSPWTEAFF. Written as DNA, the CDR3 is TGTGCCAGTAGTCCAAGTCCTTGGACTGAAGCTTTCTTT.

V gene TRBV4-1 combines with J gene TRBJ2-5; D is unclear. From germline, CDR1 is MGHRA and CDR2 YSYEKL. V was trimmed by 1 base and J by 2 bases, leaving 8 bases between them. The CDR3 sequence is 14 residues long. CDR3 DNA: TGCGCCAGCAGCCAAGTGGGCAGTCAAGAGACCCAGTACTTC. Its protein product is CASSQVGSQETQYF.

In the case of this clone: Other DNA sequences in the same sample also yield this CDR3. The rearrangement joins TRBV19 to TRBJ2-7; D is unresolved. Germline CDR1 reads LNHDA; CDR2 reads SQIVND (reference sequence). V was cut by 5 bases and J by 0 bases, with 11 bases left in between. This CDR3 comprises 14 residues. This CDR3 reads CASSLYSSSYEQYF. The CDR3 DNA is TGTGCCAGTAGTTTATACAGTTCCTCCTACGAGCAGTACTTC.

The chain uses TRBV5-1 and TRBJ2-7; tentatively, D is TRBD1 or TRBD2 (5 bases each). Trimming took 4 bases from V and 2 from J, leaving 16 bases between them. Germline CDR1 SGHRS, CDR2 YFSETQ. CDR3 size: 15 residues. CDR3 DNA sequence: TGCGCCAGCAGCCTAAGCGACCGGGACCCCTACGAGCAGTACTTC. It specifies CASSLSDRDPYEQYF.

The chain employs TRBV2 and TRBJ1-2; 10 bases line up with TRBD1. V dropped 7 bases and J dropped 7; count of bases not matched to a gene: 6. Germline V CDR1 and CDR2: SNHLY, FYNNEI. This CDR3 has 13 amino acids. The chain's CDR3 is CASTGTGASGYTF. The CDR3 region has the DNA TGTGCCAGCACCGGGACAGGGGCCTCTGGCTACACCTTC.

The CDR3 DNA sequence: TGTGCCAGCAGCTTAGTCCTAGCGGCCTACAATGAGCAGTTCTTC. Translating gives CASSLVLAAYNEQFF. The chain recombines TRBV7-8 with TRBJ2-1; TRBD2 aligns across 7 bases. CDR1 is SGHVS, CDR2 FQNEAQ, per germline. The trim removed 1 base at V and 2 bases at J, leaving 2 bases unmatched. This CDR3 is 15 amino acids long.

This clone was found a few times. The chain joins TRBV6-1 to TRBJ2-5; 7 bases agree with TRBD1. The V gene end was trimmed by 5 bases and the J gene end by 2 bases; junction bases not matched to a gene: 5. Germline lookup yields CDR1 MNHNS and CDR2 SASEGT. This CDR3 has 14 amino acids. The CDR3 spells CASSIGTVQETQYF. CDR3 nucleotide sequence: TGTGCCAGCAGTATAGGGACAGTACAAGAGACCCAGTACTTC.

The V gene is TRBV5-1, the J gene TRBJ2-7; TRBD2 matches 9 bases. V trimming: 4 bases; J trimming: 5 bases; junction bases outside the gene matches: 10. The CDR3 is 15 residues long. Per germline, CDR1 SGHRS and CDR2 YFSETQ. This CDR3 reads CASSPGGGRANEQYF. The DNA of the CDR3 is TGCGCCAGCAGCCCCGGGGGCGGGAGGGCCAACGAGCAGTACTTC.

The chain is built from TRBV30 and TRBJ2-1, with D perhaps TRBD1 (5 bases). Germline V gives CDR1 GTSNPN, CDR2 SVGIG (reference sequence). CDR3 length: 14 amino acids. The germline V and J ends were trimmed by 4 bases and 1 base, with 11 bases remaining between them. The CDR3: CAWKGAVSYNEQFF. For the CDR3, the DNA is TGTGCCTGGAAAGGGGCGGTTTCCTACAATGAGCAGTTCTTC.

V is TRBV5-1 and J is TRBJ2-1; 8 bases fit TRBD2. Per germline, CDR1 SGHRS and CDR2 YFSETQ. The V gene end was trimmed by 4 bases and the J gene end by 6 bases; junction bases not matched to a gene: 9. The CDR3 is 15 residues long. The CDR3 nucleotides read TGCGCCAGCAGCCACGTACGGGAGGGCCGCAATGAGCAGTTCTTC. It is translated as CASSHVREGRNEQFF.

The V and J genes are TRBV30 and TRBJ2-1, with 8 bases that match TRBD2. The V gene's germline CDR1 is GTSNPN and CDR2 SVGIG (reference sequence). V gave up 3 bases and J gave up 9 bases; unmatched junction bases: 13. This CDR3 has 15 residues. Here the CDR3 reads CAWSVGSNRGGEQFF. DNA of the CDR3: TGTGCCTGGAGCGTGGGGTCAAACCGGGGGGGTGAGCAGTTCTTC.

The gene calls are TRBV6-6 and TRBJ2-7; the D is unclear. V dropped 5 bases and J dropped 1 base, with 9 bases sitting between them. The CDR3 has 13 amino acids. Per germline, CDR1 MNHNY and CDR2 SVGAGI (reference sequence). The CDR3 DNA reads TGTGCCAGCAGTCCGCGGCTGTCCTACGAGCAGTACTTC. It specifies CASSPRLSYEQYF.

The chain recombines TRBV10-2 with TRBJ2-1, with D uncertain. Germline CDR1 and CDR2: WSHSY and SAAADI. The CDR3 has 15 amino acids. V was trimmed by 2 bases and J by 5 bases, leaving 13 bases between them. The CDR3 sequence: CASSESLVINNEQFF. In DNA form, the CDR3 reads TGCGCCAGCAGTGAGAGCCTAGTTATTAACAATGAGCAGTTCTTC.

The rearrangement joins TRBV4-2 to TRBJ2-2; weak D call: TRBD2 (6 bases). This CDR3 has 11 amino acids. Deletions cut 8 bases from V and 8 bases from J, with 9 bases between. The germline gives CDR1 LGHNA, CDR2 YNFKEQ. The CDR3 sequence: CASRGAGELFF. As DNA, the CDR3 is TGTGCCAGCCGCGGGGCGGGGGAGCTGTTTTTT.

V and J are TRBV9 and TRBJ2-3; TRBD2 matches 10 bases. Germline values: CDR1 SGDLS, CDR2 YYNGEE. Germline trimming cut 3 bases from V and 6 bases from J; bases unmatched to any gene: 7. The CDR3 sequence is 15 residues long. The CDR3 spells CASSGTSGASDTQYF. The CDR3 nucleotides are TGTGCCAGCAGCGGAACTAGCGGGGCTTCGGATACGCAGTATTTT.

This clone was counted only a few times. The V call is TRBV5-1, the J call TRBJ1-4, with D possibly matching TRBD1 (5 bases). The length of the CDR3 is 19 residues. V dropped 4 bases and J dropped 7 bases, with 29 bases sitting between them. From germline, CDR1 is SGHRS and CDR2 YFSETQ. In DNA form, the CDR3 reads TGCGCCAGCAGCCCCGGACCCGTAAGGGATGGGGCTCGTGGTGAAAAACTGTTTTTT. Amino acid sequence: CASSPGPVRDGARGEKLFF.

This chain uses TRBV29-1 with TRBJ2-5, with 8 nucleotides matching TRBD2. Germline CDR1 is SQVTM and CDR2 is ANQGSEA. V was clipped by 6 bases and J by 2 bases; unmatched bases: 8. This CDR3 is 14 amino acids long. CDR3 DNA sequence: TGCAGCGTGCGTCGTCGGGGGGGACAAGAGACCCAGTACTTC. Amino acid sequence: CSVRRRGGQETQYF.

The V gene is TRBV14, the J gene TRBJ2-7; 11 bases map to TRBD2. V was clipped by 2 bases and J by 6 bases; unmatched bases: 6. The CDR3 totals 15 residues. Germline CDR1 is SGHDN and CDR2 is FVKESK. This chain's CDR3 is CASSQLAGGVGEQYF. As DNA, the CDR3 is TGTGCCAGCAGCCAACTAGCGGGAGGTGTAGGCGAGCAGTACTTC.

The V and J genes are TRBV11-3 and TRBJ2-1; D unclear. The germline CDR1 and CDR2 sequences are SGHNT and YENEEA. The CDR3 sequence is 14 residues long. The germline V and J ends were trimmed by 8 bases and 0 bases, with 11 bases remaining between them. The DNA of the CDR3 is TGTGCCAGCGCCCAAGGATTCTCCTACAATGAGCAGTTCTTC. Residues: CASAQGFSYNEQFF. The variable domain in full, with the rest retrieved from reference TRBV11-3 and TRBJ2-1, is EAGVVQSPRYKIIEKKQPVAFWCNPISGHNTLYWYLQNLGQGPELLIRYENEEAVDDSQLPKDRFSAERLKGVDSTLKIQPAELGDSAVYLCASAQGFSYNEQFFGPGTRLTVL.

The chain links TRBV6-1 to TRBJ2-2; D possibly corresponds to TRBD1 (6 bases). There are 13 residues in the CDR3. Germline V CDR1 and CDR2: MNHNS, SASEGT. V lost 8 bases, J lost 4 bases, and 11 bases lay in between. CDR3 region: CASLGGSTGELFF. The CDR3 nucleotides are TGTGCCAGCTTAGGGGGAAGCACCGGGGAGCTGTTTTTT.

The chain joins TRBV28 to TRBJ2-3; D gene uncertain. Trimming removed 1 base at V and 4 bases at J, with 6 bases between. This CDR3 region has 13 residues. Germline V gene data show CDR1 as MDHEN and CDR2 as SYDVKM. The CDR3, as DNA: TGTGCCAGCAGTTTATATCGGGCAGATACGCAGTATTTT. This codes for CASSLYRADTQYF.

Worth noting for this clone: Other DNA sequences in the same sample also yield this CDR3. CDR3 bases: TGTGCCAGCAGCTTGGCCGGGGCGCGGGACACTGAAGCTTTCTTT. It specifies CASSLAGARDTEAFF. The gene calls are TRBV5-4 and TRBJ1-1, with a tentative D call TRBD1 (5 bases). V gave up 0 bases and J gave up 3 bases, with 12 bases separating them. The CDR3 length is 15 residues. Germline V CDR1 and CDR2: SGHNT, YYREEE (reference sequence).

This chain links TRBV11-2 with TRBJ1-1, with D uncertain. The V and J ends lost 3 bases and 4 bases respectively, with 15 bases between them. The CDR3 is 15 amino acids. Germline CDR1 is SGHAT and CDR2 is FQNNGV. CDR3 nucleotides: TGTGCCAGCAGCTTCGGATTTAGGGCCGGCACTGAAGCTTTCTTT. Protein: CASSFGFRAGTEAFF.

With regard to this clone: Other DNA sequences in this sample translate to the same CDR3. V gene TRBV5-1 combines with J gene TRBJ2-3; 7 positions match TRBD2. Germline V gives CDR1 SGHRS, CDR2 YFSETQ. Trimming removed 2 bases from V and 0 bases from J; junction bases left unmatched: 6. There are 16 residues in the CDR3. For the CDR3, the DNA is TGCGCCAGCAGCTTAGGCCTAGCGGAGAGCACAGATACGCAGTATTTT. It translates to CASSLGLAESTDTQYF.